This T cell receptor beta chain was recovered during a study of cytomegalovirus exposure and HLA in healthy donors. Overall study results and limits: In a later analysis, V- and J-gene trimming of beta chains associated with a DCLRE1C missense variant, replicated independently. According to an earlier analysis, most TCR beta V segments yielded productive rearrangements about 87% or about 30% of the time.

Worth noting for this clone: Its antigen is undetermined.

Trimming took 8 bases from V and 6 from J; bases not matched to a gene: 6. The germline V gene encodes CDR1 MDHEN and CDR2 SYDVKM. The CDR3 loop spans 12 amino acids. Donors in the study were healthy people who gave bone marrow. PCR was performed using 60 Vbeta and 13 Jbeta primers. Profiled with immunoSEQ multiplex PCR; TCRdb holds only in-frame clones, not every one. The sample lists just under 250,000 clones, roughly 87% occurring once. The TCR originated in a woman aged 35 to 49 in good health and CMV-seropositive. Sequencing was done on a sample of PBMCs. The chain is built from TRBV28 and TRBJ1-2, with 7 bases aligning to TRBD1. This CDR3 reads CASWTRGDGYTF. The CDR3 nucleotides are TGTGCCAGCTGGACCAGGGGGGATGGCTACACCTTC.